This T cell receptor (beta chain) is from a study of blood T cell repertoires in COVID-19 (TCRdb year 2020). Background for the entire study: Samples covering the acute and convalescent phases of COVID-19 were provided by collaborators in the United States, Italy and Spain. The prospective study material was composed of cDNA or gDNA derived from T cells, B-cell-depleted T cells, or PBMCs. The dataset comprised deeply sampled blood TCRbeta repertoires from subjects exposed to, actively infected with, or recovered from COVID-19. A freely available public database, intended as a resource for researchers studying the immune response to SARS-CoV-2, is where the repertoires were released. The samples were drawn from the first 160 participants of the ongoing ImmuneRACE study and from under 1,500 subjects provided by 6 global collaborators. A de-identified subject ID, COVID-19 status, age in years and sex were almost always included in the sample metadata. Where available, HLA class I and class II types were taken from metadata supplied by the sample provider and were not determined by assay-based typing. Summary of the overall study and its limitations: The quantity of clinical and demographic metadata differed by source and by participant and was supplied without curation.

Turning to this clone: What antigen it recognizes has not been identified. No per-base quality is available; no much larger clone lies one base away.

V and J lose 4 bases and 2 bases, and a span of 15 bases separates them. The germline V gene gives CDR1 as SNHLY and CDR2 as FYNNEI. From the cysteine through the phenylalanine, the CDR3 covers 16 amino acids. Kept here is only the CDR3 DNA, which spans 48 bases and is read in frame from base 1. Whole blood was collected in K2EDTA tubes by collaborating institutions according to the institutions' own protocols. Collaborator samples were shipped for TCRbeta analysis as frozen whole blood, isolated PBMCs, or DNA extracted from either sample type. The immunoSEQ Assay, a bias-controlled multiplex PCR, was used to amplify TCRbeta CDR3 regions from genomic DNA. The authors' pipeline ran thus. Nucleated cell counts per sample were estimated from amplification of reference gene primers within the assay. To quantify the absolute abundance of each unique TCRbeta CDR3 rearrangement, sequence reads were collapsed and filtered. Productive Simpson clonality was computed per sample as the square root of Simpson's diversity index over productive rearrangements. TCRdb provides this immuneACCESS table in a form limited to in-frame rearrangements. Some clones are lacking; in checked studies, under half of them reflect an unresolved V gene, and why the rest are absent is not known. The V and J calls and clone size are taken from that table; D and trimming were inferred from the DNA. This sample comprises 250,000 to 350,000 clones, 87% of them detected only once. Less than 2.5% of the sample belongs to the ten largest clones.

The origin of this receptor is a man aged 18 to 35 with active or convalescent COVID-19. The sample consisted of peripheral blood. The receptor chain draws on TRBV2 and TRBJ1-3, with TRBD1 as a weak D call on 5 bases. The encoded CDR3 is CASSAFDSKTGNTIYF. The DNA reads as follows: TGTGCCAGCAGTGCGTTCGACAGTAAAACTGGAAACACCATATATTTT.